The 19 T cell receptor beta chains reported below all come from one sample, sequenced in a study of T cells after yellow fever vaccination. MiXCR was run by TCRdb on the 5' RACE reads, yielding one entry per CDR3 protein. The table lists approximately 510,000 distinct CDR3 sequences, 20% to 25% of them singletons. Sample: PBMCs, taken roughly 23 days after the first yellow fever vaccination. These receptors were taken from a man in his late teens or twenties who received the YFV17D yellow fever vaccine.

This chain uses TRBV11-2 with TRBJ2-3, with 10 positions matching TRBD2. The trim removed 5 bases at V and 6 bases at J, leaving 8 bases unmatched. CDR3 length: 15 residues. Germline V gene lookup returns CDR1 SGHAT and CDR2 FQNNGV. CDR3 coding DNA: TGTGCCAGCAGCACCCTAGCGGGGGAGGGTGATACGCAGTATTTT. Protein: CASSTLAGEGDTQYF.

The chain is built from TRBV7-9 and TRBJ2-1, with D uncertain. V dropped 4 bases and J dropped 7 bases, with 8 bases sitting between them. Germline lookup yields CDR1 SEHNR and CDR2 FQNEAQ (reference sequence). The CDR3 has 12 residues. CDR3 region: CASSSLENEQFF. The CDR3 DNA follows: TGTGCCAGCAGCTCGCTAGAGAATGAGCAGTTCTTC. Full variable domain (outside the CDR3, taken from reference TRBV7-9 and TRBJ2-1): DTGVSQNPRHKITKRGQNVTFRCDPISEHNRLYWYRQTLGQGPEFLTYFQNEAQLEKSRLLSDRFSAERPKGSFSTLEIQRTEQGDSAMYLCASSSLENEQFFGPGTRLTVL.

V usage is TRBV2 and J usage is TRBJ2-5, with D perhaps being TRBD1 or TRBD2 (5 bases each). This CDR3 region has 13 residues. Germline-derived CDR1 and CDR2 are SNHLY and FYNNEI. V dropped 10 bases and J dropped 4 bases, with 16 bases sitting between them. The CDR3 region has the DNA TGTGCCACCACTCGGTCAGGGAGAGAGACCCAGTACTTC. Translated, it gives CATTRSGRETQYF.

CDR3 DNA sequence: TGCAGTGCCCCGGTCCGGGGTAAAGGGGCCAACGTCCTGACTTTC. Protein: CSAPVRGKGANVLTF. V is TRBV20-1 and J is TRBJ2-6; D might be TRBD2 (5 bases). Germline CDR1 and CDR2: DFQATT and SNEGSKA (reference sequence). The germline V and J ends were trimmed by 6 bases and 4 bases, with 16 bases remaining between them. This CDR3 spans 15 amino acids.

The chain uses TRBV12-3 or TRBV12-4 and TRBJ1-4; possibly TRBD1 for D (5 bases). Trimming pared 7 bases from V and 8 bases from J, leaving 11 bases between. The CDR3 is made up of 12 amino acids. CDR3 coding DNA: TGTGCCAGCACCCCGGGGGAAGAAAAACTGTTTTTT. Residues: CASTPGEEKLFF.

The rearrangement uses TRBV12-3 or TRBV12-4 and TRBJ1-6; 7 nucleotides match TRBD1. The V gene end was trimmed by 2 bases and the J gene end by 9 bases; junction bases not matched to a gene: 7. The CDR3 is 15 residues long. The CDR3 region is CASSLSRGLGSPLHF. The CDR3, as DNA: TGTGCCAGCAGTTTATCTAGGGGGCTGGGTTCACCCCTCCACTTT.

This clonotype turned up a few times. Here the CDR3 reads CSARLAGAYEQYV. CDR3 nucleotide sequence: TGCAGTGCTAGACTAGCGGGGGCCTACGAGCAGTACGTC. This chain joins TRBV20-1 and TRBJ2-7; TRBD2 aligns across 10 bases. V lost 2 bases, J lost 2 bases, and 0 bases stayed unmatched. Germline assignment: CDR1 DFQATT and CDR2 SNEGSKA (reference sequence). The CDR3 consists of 13 residues.

This clonotype showed up just a few times. This chain joins TRBV7-2 and TRBJ2-7; 11 bases are shared with TRBD2. Trimming at V came to 1 base and at J to 3 bases, leaving 2 bases not matched to a gene. Per the germline V gene, CDR1 is SGHTA and CDR2 is FQGNSA. This CDR3 is built from 15 residues. The CDR3 is CASSLGLAGIYEQYF. For the CDR3, the DNA is TGTGCCAGCAGCTTAGGACTAGCGGGGATCTACGAGCAGTACTTC.

J is TRBJ2-5 and V is TRBV28; TRBD1 is a possible D gene (5 bases). CDR1 and CDR2 from the germline V gene are MDHEN and SYDVKM. The ends were cut back, 7 bases at V and 7 bases at J, with 28 bases in the middle. The CDR3 consists of 17 residues. The CDR3 DNA reads as TGTGCCAGCAAGGTCCGTGGACAACCACTGAGAGATTGGACCCAGTACTTC. Translation gives CASKVRGQPLRDWTQYF.

The chain combines TRBV6-2 or TRBV6-3 with TRBJ2-3; TRBD2 matches 9 bases. From germline, CDR1 is MNHEY and CDR2 SVGEGT. The CDR3 runs 16 residues. The ends lost 6 bases at V and 2 bases at J; junction bases unmatched: 9. CDR3 sequence (DNA): TGTGCCAGCAGGTACACCGTAGCGGGGGTCACAGATACGCAGTATTTT. Translation: CASRYTVAGVTDTQYF.

The chain couples TRBV7-2 to TRBJ1-1, with D perhaps TRBD1 (6 bases). CDR1 and CDR2 from the germline V gene are SGHTA and FQGNSA. V lost 5 bases to trimming and J lost 3 bases, with 16 bases between them. The CDR3 consists of 15 residues. Here the CDR3 DNA reads TGTGCCAGCAGCGCGATGACAGGAGGGGACACTGAAGCTTTCTTT. Encoded protein: CASSAMTGGDTEAFF.

In this sample, this clonotype turned up a few times. This rearrangement joins TRBV6-1 to TRBJ2-7; D may be TRBD2 (6 bases). V was trimmed by 2 bases and J by 7 bases, leaving 18 bases between them. The CDR3 has 15 amino acids. Germline V gene data show CDR1 as MNHNS and CDR2 as SASEGT. The CDR3 loop is CASSEFPLSAGEQYV. CDR3 nucleotide sequence: TGTGCCAGCAGTGAATTTCCCCTCTCCGCGGGAGAGCAGTACGTC.

The table lists this clonotype with many counts. The chain couples TRBV6-2 or TRBV6-3 to TRBJ2-7; 7 bases are shared with TRBD1. Trimming cost V 8 bases and J 6 bases; bases outside gene matches: 4. This CDR3 contains 11 residues. The germline V gene has CDR1 MNHEY and CDR2 SVGEGT. As DNA, the CDR3 is TGTGCCAGCTCGACAGGGACCGAGCAGTACGTC. Protein product: CASSTGTEQYV.

The chain carries TRBV10-2 and TRBJ2-2; D gene uncertain. From germline, CDR1 is WSHSY and CDR2 SAAADI. Trimming took 8 bases from V and 6 from J, leaving 10 bases between them. The CDR3 runs 12 residues. This CDR3 is CASALWAGELFF. The CDR3 DNA sequence: TGCGCCAGCGCCCTATGGGCCGGGGAGCTGTTTTTT.

This clonotype was seen a handful of times. The chain joins TRBV3-1 to TRBJ1-4; D might be TRBD1 (5 bases). Germline CDR1 and CDR2: LGHDT and YNNKEL (reference sequence). This CDR3 is built from 13 residues. The V end was cut by 3 bases, the J end by 7 bases, with 9 bases between. The CDR3 loop is CASSQRGSEKLFF. CDR3 bases: TGTGCCAGCAGCCAGAGGGGATCTGAAAAACTGTTTTTT.

This clonotype turned up a few times. This chain uses TRBV7-2 with TRBJ2-5, with D perhaps TRBD1 (5 bases). This CDR3 region has 16 residues. Per the germline V gene, CDR1 is SGHTA and CDR2 is FQGNSA. Trimming pared 0 bases from V and 3 bases from J, leaving 14 bases between. The CDR3 sequence: CASSLAPAGREETQYF. The CDR3 nucleotides read TGTGCCAGCAGCTTAGCTCCGGCAGGGCGAGAAGAGACCCAGTACTTC.

The chain combines TRBV28 with TRBJ1-4, with 7 bases lining up with TRBD1. The germline V gene has CDR1 MDHEN and CDR2 SYDVKM. The CDR3 length is 14 residues. J lost 5 bases, V lost 8 bases, and 8 bases had no gene match. As DNA, the CDR3 is TGTGCCAGCGGCCTGGGACAGCCCAATGAAAAACTGTTTTTT. Translating it yields CASGLGQPNEKLFF.

This clonotype turned up a few times. CDR3 sequence: CASSRTGGDPDTQYF. The CDR3 nucleotides are TGCGCCAGCAGCCGGACAGGGGGCGATCCAGATACGCAGTATTTT. The rearrangement links TRBV4-1 to TRBJ2-3, with 11 bases lining up with TRBD1. The CDR3 has 15 residues. The ends lost 4 bases at V and 4 bases at J; junction bases unmatched: 4. Germline CDR1 and CDR2: MGHRA and YSYEKL.

V is TRBV7-8 and J is TRBJ2-3; D not certain. The CDR3 is 12 residues long. V was pared by 4 bases and J by 8 bases, with 10 bases between. Germline CDR1 and CDR2: SGHVS and FQNEAQ. CDR3: CASSSAIGTQYF. The CDR3, as DNA: TGTGCCAGCAGCTCCGCTATAGGTACGCAGTATTTT.